This record covers a single TCR beta chain. One end of the junction fails to match germline, which may point to a read error. This record comes from a study of tumor-infiltrating lymphocytes in primary liver carcinoma. The germline V gene has CDR1 SGHDN and CDR2 FVKESK. The CDR3 has 16 amino acids. A constant-region primer primed TCR beta cDNA synthesis from 400 to 550 ng of total RNA. Three nested multiplex PCR rounds of slightly modified ARM-PCR generated TCR beta libraries. The opening two PCR rounds, about 10 cycles each, paired TRBV1-TRBV30 forward primers with a C-beta reverse primer. TCRdb recomputed calls from the multiplex PCR reads with MiXCR, one row per CDR3 protein. The sample holds 300,000 to 350,000 distinct CDR3 sequences, around 60% seen once. They got blood RNA out of unsorted whole blood and also pulled out germline DNA.

The TCR originated in a man in his forties with primary liver carcinoma and hepatitis B virus infection. The chain links TRBV14 to TRBJ2-5; possible D gene TRBD2, 5 bases. The material sequenced was peripheral blood. The CDR3 DNA reads as TGTGCCAGCAGGCAAGTTACCGGGGTTTGGCGAGAGACCCAGTACTTC. Amino acids: CASRQVTGVWRETQYF.